The following is a TCR beta chain sequence with its context. Profiled with immunoSEQ multiplex PCR; TCRdb holds only in-frame clones, not every one. The data show 9,500 to 15,000 clones, over 60% seen once. These data originate in a study of T cells after somatic rescue of genetic block. The trim removed 3 bases at V and 6 bases at J, leaving 6 bases unmatched. In germline, CDR1 is SGHNT, CDR2 YYREEE (reference sequence). This CDR3 is built from 14 residues. Sequencing used peripheral blood mononuclear cells (PBMCs). The sequence derives from a boy younger than 18. The chain uses TRBV5-4 and TRBJ2-7; 10 bases map to TRBD1. The CDR3 sequence: CASSYPGQGREQYF. The DNA for the CDR3 is TGTGCCAGCAGCTATCCGGGACAGGGGCGCGAGCAGTACTTC.